These 16 T cell receptor beta chains came from one sample sequenced in a study of T-cell memory formation after mild COVID-19. A single record per CDR3 protein comes from TCRdb applying MiXCR to the 5' RACE reads. The top ten hold around 31% of the sample, which has some 68,000 distinct CDR3 sequences, around 17% seen once. The source material was PBMCs or a T cell subset sorted from them (not recorded which). The receptors derive from an adult woman who had mild COVID-19 (a few samples of this study predate the infection). Cell type and time point are not known.

In its sample, this clonotype was seen once. The gene calls are TRBV4-3 and TRBJ2-7; TRBD2 might be the D (6 bases). CDR3 length equals 15 residues. CDR1 and CDR2 from the germline V gene are LGHNA and YSLEER. V was clipped by 0 bases and J by 5 bases, with 14 bases between them. As DNA, the CDR3 is TGCGCCAGCAGCCAAGAAACGTCGGCGGGACACGAGCAGTACTTC. It encodes CASSQETSAGHEQYF.

The chain is built from TRBV9 and TRBJ2-7, with unresolved D. Germline CDR1 is SGDLS and CDR2 is YYNGEE. This CDR3 comprises 14 residues. Trimming removed 0 bases at V and 2 bases at J, with 9 bases between. For the CDR3, the DNA is TGTGCCAGCAGCGTAGATCTGGCGACCTACGAGCAGTACTTC. It codes for CASSVDLATYEQYF.

The J gene is TRBJ2-7, the V gene TRBV19; D might be TRBD1 (6 bases). The germline V gene has CDR1 LNHDA and CDR2 SQIVND (reference sequence). With 5 bases removed from V and 9 bases from J, the gap between germline ends came to 23 bases. The CDR3 runs 15 residues. DNA for the CDR3: TGTGCCAGTAGTCCCTCCGGGGACACCACAGGCGGGCAGTACTTC. It is translated as CASSPSGDTTGGQYF. Supplemented by reference TRBV19 and TRBJ2-7, the full variable domain reads DGGITQSPKYLFRKEGQNVTLSCEQNLNHDAMYWYRQDPGQGLRLIYYSQIVNDFQKGDIAEGYSVSREKKESFPLTVTSAQKNPTAFYLCASSPSGDTTGGQYFGPGTRLTVT.

This clonotype was counted many times. The chain is built from TRBV5-1 and TRBJ1-5; D may be TRBD1 (6 bases). Germline values: CDR1 SGHRS, CDR2 YFSETQ. There are 14 residues in the CDR3. Trimming took 5 bases from V and 0 from J, leaving 9 bases between them. DNA of the CDR3: TGCGCCAGCAGTCCAGGGGATAGCAATCAGCCCCAGCATTTT. It specifies CASSPGDSNQPQHF. The entire variable domain, with the rest obtained from reference TRBV5-1 and TRBJ1-5, is as follows: KAGVTQTPRYLIKTRGQQVTLSCSPISGHRSVSWYQQTPGQGLQFLFEYFSETQRNKGNFPGRFSGRQFSNSRSEMNVSTLELGDSALYLCASSPGDSNQPQHFGDGTRLSIL.

This clonotype turned up a few times. The V gene is TRBV13, the J gene TRBJ1-6; 9 bases fit TRBD1. Trimming cost V 5 bases and J 9 bases; bases outside gene matches: 8. Germline-derived CDR1 and CDR2 are PRHDT and FYEKMQ (reference sequence). This CDR3 region has 15 residues. The CDR3 sequence is CASSARQGVTSPLHF. As DNA, the CDR3 is TGTGCCAGCAGCGCCAGACAGGGGGTTACTTCACCCCTCCACTTT.

This clonotype was counted at least ten times. The rearrangement uses TRBV7-8 and TRBJ2-7, with D perhaps TRBD2 (6 bases). V lost 5 bases and J lost 2, with 16 bases in between. The length of the CDR3 is 15 residues. Germline V gene data show CDR1 as SGHVS and CDR2 as FQNEAQ. The DNA for the CDR3 is TGTGCCAGCAGCCCTCACCCGCCGGGGGCCTACGAGCAGTACTTC. As protein: CASSPHPPGAYEQYF.

The V call is TRBV20-1, the J call TRBJ2-3; D not certain. V dropped 0 bases and J dropped 1 base, with 11 bases sitting between them. Per the germline V gene, CDR1 is DFQATT and CDR2 is SNEGSKA (reference sequence). The length of the CDR3 is 15 residues. CDR3 coding DNA: TGCAGTGCTAGAGATCTGAGTAGTGGCACAGATACGCAGTATTTT. As protein: CSARDLSSGTDTQYF.

The chain links TRBV24-1 to TRBJ2-5; no clear D gene. Germline V gene lookup returns CDR1 KGHDR and CDR2 SFDVKD. V was pared by 0 bases and J by 2 bases, with 9 bases between. The CDR3 spans 15 residues. The CDR3 loop is CATSDLGTPQETQYF. In DNA form, the CDR3 reads TGTGCCACCAGTGATTTGGGCACACCGCAAGAGACCCAGTACTTC.

This clonotype was detected only a few times. The V call is TRBV4-3, the J call TRBJ2-7; tentatively, D is TRBD2 (6 bases). The length of the CDR3 is 15 residues. CDR1 LGHNA and CDR2 YSLEER come from the germline V gene. Trimming pared 0 bases from V and 2 bases from J, leaving 11 bases between. The CDR3 DNA reads TGCGCCAGCAGCCAAGATCGGCGGGGCGCCTACGAGCAGTACTTC. Its translation: CASSQDRRGAYEQYF.

V usage is TRBV2 and J usage is TRBJ2-7; D may be TRBD2 (5 bases). Trimming stripped 3 bases from V and 2 bases from J, with 17 bases between. CDR3 length equals 16 residues. Germline values: CDR1 SNHLY, CDR2 FYNNEI. The CDR3 DNA sequence: TGTGCCAGCAGTGATACGATGTCGGGGAACCCCTACGAGCAGTACTTC. Its translation is CASSDTMSGNPYEQYF.

The chain uses TRBV4-2 and TRBJ2-2; TRBD1 aligns across 9 bases. The CDR3 has 15 amino acids. Trimming cost V 5 bases and J 4 bases; bases outside gene matches: 5. The germline V gene has CDR1 LGHNA and CDR2 YNFKEQ. CDR3 residues: CASSTGQGGTGELFF. CDR3 sequence (DNA): TGTGCCAGCAGCACGGGACAGGGTGGCACCGGGGAGCTGTTTTTT.

The rearrangement joins TRBV19 to TRBJ2-7; D is ambiguous. Germline V gene data show CDR1 as LNHDA and CDR2 as SQIVND (reference sequence). V was cut by 5 bases and J by 3 bases, with 17 bases left in between. The CDR3 extends over 15 amino acids. CDR3 DNA: TGTGCCAGTAGTGCCTCTCTGTCCTCAAGCTACGAGCAGTACTTC. Encoded protein: CASSASLSSSYEQYF.

The rearrangement uses TRBV4-1 and TRBJ2-1, with 12 positions matching TRBD2. The V segment lost 2 bases and the J segment 0 bases; nucleotides outside the gene matches: 8. The length of the CDR3 is 19 residues. Germline-derived CDR1 and CDR2 are MGHRA and YSYEKL. The CDR3 coding sequence is TGCGCCAGCAGCCAAAGGGGGGCGACTAGCGGGGGCTCCTACAATGAGCAGTTCTTC. Its translation: CASSQRGATSGGSYNEQFF.

The chain employs TRBV4-1 and TRBJ2-7, with 7 nucleotides matching TRBD1. The V and J ends lost 1 base and 6 bases, in that order; junction bases with no gene match: 3. In germline, CDR1 is MGHRA, CDR2 YSYEKL. This CDR3 comprises 13 residues. CDR3 nucleotide sequence: TGCGCCAGCAGCCAAGGCGCAGGGGGCGAGCAGTACTTC. Translating it yields CASSQGAGGEQYF.

This sequence joins TRBV20-1 and TRBJ2-7; either TRBD1 or TRBD2 may fit D (6 bases each). There are 15 residues in the CDR3. Germline values: CDR1 DFQATT, CDR2 SNEGSKA (reference sequence). Trimming removed 5 bases from V and 4 bases from J, with 21 bases in between. CDR3 in DNA: TGCAGTGCTCGGGGGTTCGAGGGGGGTGTGTACGAGCAGTACTTC. Translated, it gives CSARGFEGGVYEQYF.

A few counts support this clonotype. The gene calls are TRBV5-5 and TRBJ1-5, with D possibly being TRBD1 (5 bases). Trimming removed 5 bases from V and 0 bases from J, with 12 bases in between. The CDR3 runs 15 residues. Germline loops: CDR1 SGHKS, CDR2 YYEKEE (reference sequence). CDR3 residues: CASSSGIHSNQPQHF. CDR3 nucleotides: TGTGCCAGCAGTTCAGGGATTCATAGCAATCAGCCCCAGCATTTT.